These T cell receptor beta chains were read from a single sample in a study of T cells in Graves' hyperthyroidism and ophthalmopathy. One entry per CDR3 protein, called by TCRdb with MiXCR from the multiplex PCR reads. The sample holds roughly 570,000 distinct CDR3 sequences, 35% to 55% seen once. The sequenced sample consisted of peripheral blood or thyroid tissue (not recorded which). These receptors were obtained from a woman between 18 and 29 years old with Graves' hyperthyroidism. Both conserved end residues are part of each CDR3. D genes are given only for firm matches. The size entry is marked missing in some rows and otherwise reads once, few, many or a size class.

V gene,clone size,J gene,D gene,CDR3 protein,CDR3 DNA
TRBV20-1,-,TRBJ2-5,-,CSARDFGTQYF,TGCAGTGCTAGAGATTTCGGGACTCAGTACTTC
TRBV15,-,TRBJ2-5,TRBD2,CATSSQTSGRAMGWETQYF,TGTGCCACCAGCAGCCAAACTAGCGGGAGGGCCATGGGATGGGAGACCCAGTACTTC
TRBV4-1,-,TRBJ2-2,TRBD1,CASSRYRGTGELFF,TGCGCCAGCAGCCGGTACAGGGGCACCGGGGAGCTGTTTTTT
TRBV6-4,-,TRBJ2-1,-,CASSDPSGKQFF,TGTGCCAGCAGTGACCCCTCAGGGAAGCAGTTCTTC
TRBV5-1,many,TRBJ2-2,-,CASSPKGDPNTGELFF,TGCGCCAGCAGCCCCAAGGGGGATCCGAACACCGGGGAGCTGTTTTTT
TRBV12-3/TRBV12-4,many,TRBJ2-7,TRBD2,CASSPSREGLGEQYF,TGTGCCAGCAGCCCCTCCCGGGAGGGCCTGGGCGAGCAGTACTTC
TRBV6-6,-,TRBJ2-3,TRBD2,CASSPSGMGTDTQYF,TGTGCCAGCAGTCCTAGCGGGATGGGAACAGATACGCAGTATTTT
TRBV7-9,-,TRBJ2-5,-,CASSLTLWGGETQYF,TGTGCCAGCAGCTTAACGTTATGGGGCGGGGAGACCCAGTACTTC
TRBV7-2,few,TRBJ2-7,-,CASSLARTTEQYF,TGTGCCAGCAGCTTAGCGCGGACTACCGAGCAGTACTTC
TRBV18,many,TRBJ1-2,TRBD1,CASSPRQGANYGYTF,TGTGCCAGCTCACCAAGACAGGGGGCTAACTATGGCTACACCTTC
TRBV7-9,-,TRBJ1-3,TRBD1,CASTHTPGQAQGNTIYF,TGTGCCAGCACCCATACACCGGGACAGGCCCAAGGAAACACCATATATTTT
TRBV24-1,many,TRBJ2-7,-,CATSRRGGSYEQYF,TGTGCCACCAGTCGTCGCGGTGGCTCCTACGAGCAGTACTTC
TRBV7-8,many,TRBJ1-5,-,CASSLGRGDGNQPQHF,TGTGCCAGCAGCTTAGGCCGGGGCGACGGCAATCAGCCCCAGCATTTT
TRBV19,many,TRBJ1-1,TRBD1,CASRPGQRNTEAFF,TGTGCCAGTAGACCGGGACAGAGGAACACTGAAGCTTTCTTT
TRBV7-9,-,TRBJ2-2,TRBD2,CASSSQGTSTGELFF,TGTGCCAGCAGCTCCCAAGGGACTAGCACCGGGGAGCTGTTTTTT
TRBV18,few,TRBJ2-2,-,CASSGSTGSAGELFF,TGTGCCAGCTCAGGCAGCACAGGATCAGCCGGGGAGCTGTTTTTT
TRBV2,-,TRBJ2-7,TRBD2,CASSNGLAGGGSSYEQYF,TGTGCCAGCAGTAACGGACTAGCGGGAGGAGGGTCCTCCTACGAGCAGTACTTC
TRBV27,-,TRBJ1-2,-,CASSLYSPGAGYGYTF,TGTGCCAGCAGTTTATACTCCCCCGGGGCCGGCTATGGCTACACCTTC
TRBV19,many,TRBJ1-2,-,CASSITWQHGYTF,TGTGCCAGTAGTATTACGTGGCAGCATGGCTACACCTTC
TRBV5-8,many,TRBJ1-5,-,CASSLRIGSNQPQHF,TGTGCCAGCAGCTTAAGGATAGGTAGCAATCAGCCCCAGCATTTT
TRBV15,-,TRBJ2-7,-,CATSSRPGPYEQYF,TGTGCCACCAGCAGCCGACCGGGACCCTACGAGCAGTACTTC
TRBV15,-,TRBJ2-7,TRBD2,CATSRDLGGSDYEQYF,TGTGCCACCAGCAGAGATTTAGGCGGGAGCGACTACGAGCAGTACTTC
TRBV5-1,-,TRBJ1-1,-,CASSLDGYTEAFF,TGCGCCAGCAGCTTGGACGGTTACACTGAAGCTTTCTTT
TRBV19,many,TRBJ2-6,TRBD1,CASSIQGASLSGANVLTF,TGTGCCAGTAGTATACAGGGGGCGTCCCTCTCTGGGGCCAACGTCCTGACTTTC
TRBV13,many,TRBJ2-5,TRBD1,CASSWTGAQETQYF,TGTGCCAGCAGCTGGACAGGAGCACAAGAGACCCAGTACTTC
TRBV5-6,-,TRBJ1-6,-,CASSSSGTVDNSPLHF,TGTGCCAGCAGCTCATCCGGGACGGTCGATAATTCACCCCTCCACTTT
TRBV6-4,many,TRBJ2-2,TRBD1,CASSERGQHGELFF,TGTGCCAGCAGTGAGAGGGGGCAACACGGGGAGCTGTTTTTT
TRBV9,-,TRBJ1-4,-,CASSARGLKEKLFF,TGTGCCAGCAGCGCCCGGGGCTTGAAGGAAAAACTGTTTTTT
TRBV11-2,many,TRBJ2-5,TRBD1,CASSSDRVSETQYF,TGTGCCAGCAGCTCAGACAGGGTTTCGGAGACCCAGTACTTC
TRBV7-9,many,TRBJ2-7,-,CASSSFRGDSVYEQYF,TGTGCCAGCAGCTCATTTAGGGGGGACTCCGTCTACGAGCAGTACTTC
TRBV7-2,many,TRBJ1-4,TRBD1,CASSLQTGINEKLFF,TGTGCCAGCAGCTTACAGACAGGGATTAATGAAAAACTGTTTTTT
TRBV12-3/TRBV12-4,-,TRBJ2-3,-,CASSLVGRTSTDTQYF,TGTGCCAGCAGCTTGGTGGGCCGAACTAGCACAGATACGCAGTATTTT
TRBV6-6,-,TRBJ2-6,TRBD2,CASLNPGGSGANVLTF,TGTGCCAGCCTAAACCCGGGAGGGTCTGGGGCCAACGTCCTGACTTTC
TRBV10-3,many,TRBJ1-5,TRBD1,CATGPGGRSNQPQHF,TGTGCCACCGGACCAGGGGGCAGGAGCAATCAGCCCCAGCATTTT
TRBV12-3/TRBV12-4,once,TRBJ1-1,TRBD1,CASSFRDRGSEAFF,TGTGCCAGCAGTTTCAGGGACAGGGGGAGTGAAGCTTTCTTT
TRBV29-1,-,TRBJ1-5,-,CSARQNQPQHF,TGCAGCGCTAGACAGAATCAGCCCCAGCATTTT
TRBV6-6,-,TRBJ2-7,-,CASSYDSGNEQYF,TGTGCCAGCAGTTACGATTCTGGCAATGAGCAGTACTTC
TRBV16,many,TRBJ1-2,TRBD1,CASSQPGQGGMANYGYTF,TGTGCCAGCAGCCAACCCGGACAGGGGGGAATGGCTAACTATGGCTACACCTTC
TRBV10-3,few,TRBJ2-1,TRBD2,CAIRGTSGSDEQFF,TGTGCCATCAGGGGCACTAGCGGGAGCGATGAGCAGTTCTTC
TRBV4-3,many,TRBJ2-7,-,CASSQNRDYEQYF,TGCGCCAGCAGCCAAAACCGGGACTACGAGCAGTACTTC
TRBV7-2,-,TRBJ2-3,-,CASSPPDTQYF,TGTGCCAGCAGCCCCCCGGATACGCAGTATTTT
TRBV7-8,many,TRBJ1-1,-,CASSSQPGQTVGAFF,TGTGCCAGCAGCTCACAACCGGGACAAACCGTCGGCGCTTTCTTT
TRBV20-1,many,TRBJ2-7,TRBD1,CSAGTGTGESEQYF,TGCAGTGCGGGAACCGGGACAGGGGAAAGCGAGCAGTACTTC
TRBV20-1,many,TRBJ1-4,TRBD1,CSALGQERKFEKLFF,TGCAGTGCCCTCGGACAGGAAAGAAAATTTGAAAAACTGTTTTTT
TRBV10-3,-,TRBJ2-5,TRBD1,CAISASTGDGETQYF,TGTGCCATCAGTGCATCGACAGGGGATGGGGAGACCCAGTACTTC
TRBV7-2,-,TRBJ2-2,TRBD1,CASSFPGTATTGELFF,TGTGCCAGCAGCTTTCCCGGGACAGCTACCACCGGGGAGCTGTTTTTT
TRBV5-1,many,TRBJ1-6,-,CASSPGGRVKDSPLHF,TGCGCCAGCAGCCCTGGGGGCAGGGTAAAGGATTCACCCCTCCACTTT
TRBV2,many,TRBJ1-1,-,CASIRTDNTEAFF,TGTGCCAGCATAAGGACTGATAACACTGAAGCTTTCTTT
TRBV7-3,-,TRBJ2-2,-,CASSLFRGDLGTGELFF,TGTGCCAGCAGCTTATTTCGCGGGGATCTGGGCACCGGGGAGCTGTTTTTT
TRBV10-3,-,TRBJ1-5,-,CAISESTGPQHF,TGTGCCATCAGTGAGTCGACGGGACCCCAGCATTTT
TRBV15,-,TRBJ1-2,TRBD1,CATSRDHGTVANYGYTF,TGTGCCACCAGCAGAGACCACGGGACAGTCGCTAACTATGGCTACACCTTC
TRBV7-9,many,TRBJ2-7,-,CASSISGNSYEQYF,TGTGCCAGCAGCATCTCCGGGAATTCCTACGAGCAGTACTTC
TRBV29-1,-,TRBJ2-6,-,CSVELVGVGANVLTF,TGCAGCGTTGAATTGGTAGGGGTTGGGGCCAACGTCCTGACTTTC
TRBV29-1,-,TRBJ1-1,-,CSATEANTEAFF,TGCAGCGCGACAGAGGCGAACACTGAAGCTTTCTTT
TRBV9,-,TRBJ1-2,TRBD1,CASSDHGTVGNTF,TGTGCCAGCAGCGATCACGGGACAGTTGGAAACACCTTC
TRBV6-1,-,TRBJ1-1,-,CASSVGRGRAFF,TGTGCCAGCAGTGTCGGGAGGGGCAGAGCTTTCTTT
TRBV19,few,TRBJ2-2,-,CASGRGTVMTGELFF,TGTGCCAGTGGAAGGGGAACAGTCATGACCGGGGAGCTGTTTTTT
TRBV2,-,TRBJ2-1,-,CASGPPGSSYNEQFF,TGTGCCAGCGGGCCTCCGGGTAGCTCCTACAATGAGCAGTTCTTC